Here is one T cell receptor (beta chain) with its context. Germline CDR1 is LGHNT and CDR2 is FRNRAP. The CDR3 spans 18 residues. With V trimmed by 0 bases and J by 4 bases, 5 bases remained unmatched. As handled by the study authors: Amplification of reference gene primers provided the estimated nucleated cell counts. Produced via immunoSEQ multiplex PCR; TCRdb's table is partial and in-frame only. Clone size and V and J calls were adopted from that table, with D and trimming inferred from the DNA. The table shows some 200,000 clones, with around 86% occurring only once. This record belongs to a study of blood T cell repertoires in COVID-19. Overall study context: Two negative PCRs, clearance, or symptom resolution characterized the recovered Cohort 3 donors.

Input material: PBMCs or T cells enriched from blood (not recorded which). The receptor was derived from a man aged 25 to 45 in a cohort exposed to, infected with or recovered from COVID-19 (not recorded which). J is TRBJ2-1 and V is TRBV12-5; 14 positions agree with TRBD2. CDR3 in amino acids: CASGLVGTSGRLYNEQFF. In DNA, the CDR3 is TGTGCTAGTGGTTTGGTAGGGACTAGCGGGAGATTGTACAATGAGCAGTTCTTC.